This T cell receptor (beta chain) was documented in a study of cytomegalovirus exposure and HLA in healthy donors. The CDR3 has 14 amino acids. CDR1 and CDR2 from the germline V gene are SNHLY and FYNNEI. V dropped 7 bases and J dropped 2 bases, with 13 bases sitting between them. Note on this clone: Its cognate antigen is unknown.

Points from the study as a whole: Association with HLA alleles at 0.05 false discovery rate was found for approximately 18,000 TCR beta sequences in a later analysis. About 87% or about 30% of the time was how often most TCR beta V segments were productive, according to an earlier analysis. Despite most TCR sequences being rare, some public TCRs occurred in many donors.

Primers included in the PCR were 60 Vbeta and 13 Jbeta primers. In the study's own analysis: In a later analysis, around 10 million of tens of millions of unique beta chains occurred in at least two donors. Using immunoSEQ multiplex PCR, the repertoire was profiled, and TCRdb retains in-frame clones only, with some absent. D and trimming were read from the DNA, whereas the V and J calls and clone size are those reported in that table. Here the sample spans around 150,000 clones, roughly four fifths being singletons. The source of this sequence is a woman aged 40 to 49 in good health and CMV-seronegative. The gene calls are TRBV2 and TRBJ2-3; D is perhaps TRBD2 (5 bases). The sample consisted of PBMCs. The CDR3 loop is CASTGLTYTDTQYF. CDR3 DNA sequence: TGTGCCAGCACCGGACTGACATACACAGATACGCAGTATTTT.